The rows below give T cell receptor beta chains drawn from one sample of a study of tumor-infiltrating lymphocytes in localized non-small cell lung cancer. Some clones are missing from TCRdb's copy, which holds only in-frame ones; the method was immunoSEQ multiplex PCR. The data show approximately 17,000 clones, around 78% seen once. The source material was lung tumor tissue. These TCRs come from a human donor with non-small cell lung cancer. CDR3s include the opening cysteine and the closing phenylalanine or tryptophan.

j_call: TRBJ1-1; v_call: TRBV2; cdr3_aa: CASSDQGSTEAFF
j_call: TRBJ2-7; v_call: TRBV14; cdr3_aa: CASSQEGGGPGYF
j_call: TRBJ2-5; v_call: TRBV4-3; cdr3_aa: CASSQDAGGGAGETQYF
j_call: TRBJ2-7; v_call: TRBV5-1; cdr3_aa: CASSLVSYEQYF
j_call: TRBJ1-1; v_call: TRBV7-9; cdr3_aa: CASSLGGQLEAFF
j_call: TRBJ2-3; v_call: TRBV6-5; cdr3_aa: CASSYSVATDTQYF
j_call: TRBJ2-7; v_call: TRBV15; cdr3_aa: CATSRDRGAYEQYF
j_call: TRBJ2-7; v_call: TRBV7-2; cdr3_aa: CASTSSGGSYEQYF
j_call: TRBJ2-2; v_call: TRBV19; cdr3_aa: CASSKGTGELFF
j_call: TRBJ2-3; v_call: TRBV4-2; cdr3_aa: CASSRGGGTDTQYF
j_call: TRBJ1-5; v_call: TRBV19; cdr3_aa: CASSMGTLGLQPQHF
j_call: TRBJ2-2; v_call: TRBV7-9; cdr3_aa: CASSFPGTANTGELFF
j_call: TRBJ1-4; v_call: TRBV5-8; cdr3_aa: CASSPRLVGKLFF
j_call: TRBJ2-2; v_call: TRBV4-3; cdr3_aa: CASSPGGGFNTGELFF
j_call: TRBJ2-1; v_call: TRBV11-1; cdr3_aa: CASSLESLGGGSYNEQFF
j_call: TRBJ1-4; v_call: TRBV2; cdr3_aa: CASSPAWWEKLFF
j_call: TRBJ2-1; v_call: TRBV4-1; cdr3_aa: CASSQERYYNEQFF
j_call: TRBJ1-2; v_call: TRBV5-5; cdr3_aa: CASSWGQGIGGYTF
j_call: TRBJ1-5; v_call: TRBV19; cdr3_aa: CASSIAPGQPYYSNQPQHF
j_call: TRBJ1-5; v_call: TRBV7-2; cdr3_aa: CASSLGGGGNQPQHF
j_call: TRBJ2-7; v_call: TRBV6-5; cdr3_aa: CASSPQGYEQYF
j_call: TRBJ2-1; v_call: TRBV28; cdr3_aa: CASSALGAGGLNEQFF
j_call: TRBJ1-1; v_call: TRBV7-2; cdr3_aa: CASSSQTGGGAEAFF
j_call: TRBJ2-3; v_call: TRBV9; cdr3_aa: CASSVVALRTDTQYF
j_call: TRBJ1-3; v_call: TRBV19; cdr3_aa: CASSIGGTPVASGNTIYF
j_call: TRBJ2-6; v_call: TRBV19; cdr3_aa: CASGQISGANVLTF
j_call: TRBJ2-1; v_call: TRBV9; cdr3_aa: CASSVGVAYNEQFF
j_call: TRBJ1-5; v_call: TRBV5-8; cdr3_aa: CASSLAYGIGGQPQHF
j_call: TRBJ1-1; v_call: TRBV30; cdr3_aa: CAWSTQGGWNTEAFF
j_call: TRBJ2-5; v_call: TRBV5-4; cdr3_aa: CASSLGRGKETQYF
j_call: TRBJ2-7; v_call: TRBV5-5; cdr3_aa: CASSSPVALSSYEQYF
j_call: TRBJ2-1; v_call: TRBV6-5; cdr3_aa: CASRSLAGGEFF
j_call: TRBJ1-1; v_call: TRBV18; cdr3_aa: CASSPDIMNTEAFF
j_call: TRBJ2-1; v_call: TRBV28; cdr3_aa: CASKKSSGGLSDNEQFF
j_call: TRBJ1-4; v_call: TRBV4-1; cdr3_aa: CASSHATKGQGNEKLFF
j_call: TRBJ1-5; v_call: TRBV5-4; cdr3_aa: CASSQGLDSYSNQPQHF
j_call: TRBJ2-5; v_call: TRBV5-1; cdr3_aa: CASSFSGSPFQETQYF
j_call: TRBJ1-1; v_call: TRBV28; cdr3_aa: CASRHYRDYEEAFF
j_call: TRBJ1-2; v_call: TRBV6-5; cdr3_aa: CASSSYKNGDGYTF
j_call: TRBJ2-5; v_call: TRBV5-4; cdr3_aa: CASSLVRSSGFQETQYF
j_call: TRBJ2-3; v_call: TRBV5-8; cdr3_aa: CASSWQGVGTDTQYF
j_call: TRBJ2-2; v_call: TRBV7-2; cdr3_aa: CASKRGTSGGHYTGELFF